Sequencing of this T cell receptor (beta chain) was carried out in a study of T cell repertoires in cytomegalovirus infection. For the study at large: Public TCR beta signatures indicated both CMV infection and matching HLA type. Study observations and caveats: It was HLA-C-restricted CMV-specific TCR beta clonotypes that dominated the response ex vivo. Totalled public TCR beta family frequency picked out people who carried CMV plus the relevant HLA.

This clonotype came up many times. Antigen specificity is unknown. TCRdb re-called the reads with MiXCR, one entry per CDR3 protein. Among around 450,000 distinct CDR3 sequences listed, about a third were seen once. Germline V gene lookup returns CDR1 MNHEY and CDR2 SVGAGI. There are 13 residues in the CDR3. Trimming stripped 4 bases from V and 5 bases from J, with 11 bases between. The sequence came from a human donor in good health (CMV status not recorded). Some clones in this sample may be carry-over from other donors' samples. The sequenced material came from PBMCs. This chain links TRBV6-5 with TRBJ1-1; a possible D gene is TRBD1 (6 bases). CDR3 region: CASSFAGVTEAFF. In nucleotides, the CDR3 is TGTGCCAGCAGTTTTGCAGGGGTGACTGAAGCTTTCTTT.